The 13 T cell receptor beta chains in this list originate from one sample, sequenced in a study of T cells in Graves' hyperthyroidism and ophthalmopathy. The investigators amplified TCR beta CDR3 regions from RNA transcripts. An initial round of RT-PCR targeting the TCR CDR3 relied on the HTBI primer set. TCRdb re-analysed the multiplex PCR reads in MiXCR, keeping a single row per CDR3 protein. The sample yields roughly 290,000 distinct CDR3 sequences, 17% seen once. Sequenced sample: blood. Receptors originate from a woman aged 60-75 years with Graves' ophthalmopathy.

This clonotype has at least ten counts. The V call is TRBV7-2, the J call TRBJ2-7; D ambiguous. The V gene's germline CDR1 is SGHTA and CDR2 FQGNSA. The CDR3 extends over 14 amino acids. Trimming stripped 0 bases from V and 7 bases from J, with 13 bases between. The CDR3 is CASSLALVQSEQYF. In DNA form, the CDR3 reads TGTGCCAGCAGCTTAGCCCTCGTCCAGTCTGAGCAGTACTTC.

This clonotype has ten or more counts. The chain recombines TRBV7-2 with TRBJ2-7; D unclear. The CDR3 extends over 13 amino acids. The germline gives CDR1 SGHTA, CDR2 FQGNSA. V was cut by 3 bases and J by 2 bases, with 8 bases left in between. For the CDR3, the DNA is TGTGCCAGCAGCTTGAGGTACCCCTACGAGCAGTACTTC. Translation: CASSLRYPYEQYF.

This clonotype was observed at least ten times. The chain couples TRBV6-2 or TRBV6-3 to TRBJ1-1; the D gene is possibly TRBD1 (5 bases). V was pared by 6 bases and J by 0 bases, with 14 bases between. There are 15 residues in the CDR3. Per the germline V gene, CDR1 is MNHEY and CDR2 is SVGEGT. The CDR3: CASSTQGAMNTEAFF. DNA of the CDR3: TGTGCCAGCAGCACGCAAGGGGCCATGAACACTGAAGCTTTCTTT.

In its sample, this clonotype was seen a few times. V is TRBV20-1 and J is TRBJ2-5; 16 bases map to TRBD2. Germline CDR1 is DFQATT and CDR2 is SNEGSKA (reference sequence). CDR3 length: 16 residues. The J segment lost 2 bases and the V segment lost 5 bases, leaving 5 bases of the junction unmatched. CDR3 region: CSAGTSGGAGQETQYF. For the CDR3, the DNA is TGCAGTGCTGGGACTAGCGGGGGGGCGGGGCAAGAGACCCAGTACTTC.

Ten or more counts support this clonotype. The chain uses TRBV5-1 and TRBJ1-1; 7 bases match TRBD1. The junction had 2 bases not matched to a gene; V was cut back by 4 bases and J by 8 bases. The CDR3 covers 11 residues. The germline V gene has CDR1 SGHRS and CDR2 YFSETQ. The CDR3 loop is CASSVGQEAFF. CDR3 nucleotide sequence: TGCGCCAGCAGCGTGGGACAGGAAGCTTTCTTT. The whole variable domain, remainder taken from reference TRBV5-1 and TRBJ1-1, is KAGVTQTPRYLIKTRGQQVTLSCSPISGHRSVSWYQQTPGQGLQFLFEYFSETQRNKGNFPGRFSGRQFSNSRSEMNVSTLELGDSALYLCASSVGQEAFFGQGTRLTVV.

This clonotype was observed many times. The chain has TRBV7-9 and TRBJ2-3, with TRBD1 matching 7 bases. The CDR3 totals 14 residues. Germline V gene data show CDR1 as SEHNR and CDR2 as FQNEAQ (reference sequence). V dropped 5 bases and J dropped 2; count of bases not matched to a gene: 4. CDR3 DNA: TGTGCCAGCAGCAGGGGACAGTCCACAGATACGCAGTATTTT. Encoded protein: CASSRGQSTDTQYF.

This chain links TRBV7-2 with TRBJ1-6; no firm D call. The CDR3 contains 15 residues. The germline gives CDR1 SGHTA, CDR2 FQGNSA. Trimming pared 6 bases from V and 4 bases from J, leaving 13 bases between. The CDR3 DNA reads as TGTGCCAGCAGAGCCGGAGACCGATATAATTCACCCCTCCACTTT. Protein: CASRAGDRYNSPLHF. The variable domain in full, with the rest retrieved from reference TRBV7-2 and TRBJ1-6, is GAGVSQSPSNKVTEKGKDVELRCDPISGHTALYWYRQSLGQGLEFLIYFQGNSAPDKSGLPSDRFSAERTGGSVSTLTIQRTQQEDSAVYLCASRAGDRYNSPLHFGNGTRLTVT.

There are many counts of this clonotype. This chain joins TRBV7-8 and TRBJ2-7, with D maybe TRBD2 (6 bases). The CDR3 loop spans 17 amino acids. CDR1 is SGHVS, CDR2 FQNEAQ, per germline. V was pared by 1 base and J by 2 bases, with 18 bases between. The CDR3 DNA follows: TGTGCCAGCAGCTTAGGGGGGTCAGCGGGCACAACCTACGAGCAGTACTTC. It translates to CASSLGGSAGTTYEQYF.

This clonotype was recorded at least ten times. This chain joins TRBV5-1 and TRBJ1-2; D is undetermined. From germline, CDR1 is SGHRS and CDR2 YFSETQ. V was clipped by 4 bases and J by 5 bases, with 9 bases between them. CDR3 length equals 12 residues. CDR3 DNA sequence: TGCGCCAGCAGCGGTGGAGAATATGGCTACACCTTC. Residues: CASSGGEYGYTF.

This clonotype was detected ten times or more. V usage is TRBV12-3 or TRBV12-4 and J usage is TRBJ2-7; 8 nucleotides line up with TRBD1. The CDR3 extends over 16 amino acids. J lost 1 base, V lost 6 bases, and 11 bases had no gene match. The CDR3 region is CASRRDTGGPSYEQYF. Written as DNA, the CDR3 is TGTGCCAGCAGGCGTGATACAGGGGGACCATCCTACGAGCAGTACTTC.

V and J are TRBV7-3 and TRBJ2-1, with 12 bases identical to TRBD1. This CDR3 contains 14 residues. V was clipped by 5 bases and J by 15 bases; unmatched bases: 11. Looked up from germline, CDR1 is SGHTA and CDR2 is FQGTGA. CDR3 residues: CASSTPGQGAFRFF. Here the CDR3 DNA reads TGTGCCAGCAGCACACCGGGACAGGGGGCATTTCGGTTCTTC.

The V gene is TRBV19, the J gene TRBJ2-6, with D uncertain. This CDR3 is built from 15 residues. Trimming took off 5 bases at V and 1 base at J, with 9 bases between the two ends. Germline CDR1 LNHDA, CDR2 SQIVND (reference sequence). The CDR3 loop reads CASSPPKSGANVLTF. The CDR3 DNA reads as TGTGCCAGTAGTCCCCCCAAGTCTGGGGCCAACGTCCTGACTTTC. Looking up the rest from reference TRBV19 and TRBJ2-6 gives the full variable domain: DGGITQSPKYLFRKEGQNVTLSCEQNLNHDAMYWYRQDPGQGLRLIYYSQIVNDFQKGDIAEGYSVSREKKESFPLTVTSAQKNPTAFYLCASSPPKSGANVLTFGAGSRLTVL.

The sample holds many counts of this clonotype. V usage is TRBV3-1 and J usage is TRBJ2-7, with 7 positions matching TRBD1. The germline CDR1 and CDR2 sequences are LGHDT and YNNKEL (reference sequence). V trimming: 1 base; J trimming: 3 bases; junction bases outside the gene matches: 12. This CDR3 region has 17 residues. The CDR3, as DNA: TGTGCCAGCAGCCAAGGGACAGGTCGCGACCCCTTCTACGAGCAGTACTTC. Translation gives CASSQGTGRDPFYEQYF.